A selection of T cell receptor beta chains follows, all from one sample in a study of CD8 T cells in ankylosing spondylitis. TCRdb itself ran the 5' RACE reads through MiXCR, one entry per CDR3 protein. Of some 240,000 distinct CDR3 sequences in the sample, approximately 20% were seen once. The sample taken for sequencing was blood, either unsorted or a sorted T cell fraction (not recorded which). All receptors come from a male donor with ankylosing spondylitis or in good health (not recorded which). Each CDR3 is given with its conserved first and last residue. A D gene is named only where the DNA matches it firmly. Some rows mark clone size as missing; the rest say once, few, many or name a class of expanded clone.

length	V	J	D	size	DNA	CDR3
14	TRBV10-3	TRBJ2-5	.	.	TGTGCCATCAGTGAGGCCCACGCCCCGGAGACCCAGTACTTC	CAISEAHAPETQYF
16	TRBV4-3	TRBJ2-5	TRBD2	few	TGCGCCAGCAGCCAAGGAGTAGCGGGAGTGAGGGAGACCCAGTACTTC	CASSQGVAGVRETQYF
17	TRBV4-3	TRBJ2-3	TRBD2	.	TGCGCCAGCAGCCAAGAAGGACTAGCGGGATTTGAGGATACGCAGTATTTT	CASSQEGLAGFEDTQYF
16	TRBV29-1	TRBJ2-2	TRBD2	.	TGCAGCGTTGAAGGGACTAGCGGGAGTGGTACCGGGGAGCTGTTTTTT	CSVEGTSGSGTGELFF
16	TRBV14	TRBJ2-5	TRBD1	.	TGTGCCAGCAGCCCGGGACAGGGGGTATACCAAGAGACCCAGTACTTC	CASSPGQGVYQETQYF
14	TRBV27	TRBJ2-7	.	.	TGTGCCAGCAGTCCCACAGGGCCGACCTACGAGCAGTACTTC	CASSPTGPTYEQYF
18	TRBV20-1	TRBJ2-5	TRBD2	few	TGCAGTGCTAGAGACCGGACTAGCGGGAGCACAGGGGGAGAGACCCAGTACTTC	CSARDRTSGSTGGETQYF
14	TRBV7-6	TRBJ2-7	.	many	TGTGCCAGCAGCTCCCGACAGGAGTCCTACGAGCAGTACTTC	CASSSRQESYEQYF
14	TRBV27	TRBJ2-7	.	.	TGTGCCAGCAGGGAGGTGGAGGCTTCCTACGAGCAGTACTTC	CASREVEASYEQYF
15	TRBV5-1	TRBJ2-3	.	.	TGCGCCAGCAGCTCGGAAAACCCGGCCCCAGATACGCAGTATTTT	CASSSENPAPDTQYF
17	TRBV3-1	TRBJ2-2	.	few	TGTGCCAGCAGAGGTCGGAACGACCTGGCGAACACCGGGGAGCTGTTTTTT	CASRGRNDLANTGELFF